These 10 T cell receptor beta chains originate from one sample sequenced in a study of blood T cells in healthy people across ages. A second 7 to 11 cycle PCR used barcoded and J-beta primers. MiXCR, applied by TCRdb to the 5' RACE reads, yields one record per CDR3 protein. The sample yields about 640,000 distinct CDR3 sequences, approximately 59% seen once. The sample taken for sequencing was blood. The receptors were sampled from a man aged 55 to 70 in good health.

The chain has TRBV7-9 and TRBJ2-5; D remains ambiguous. CDR1 and CDR2 from the germline V gene are SEHNR and FQNEAQ (reference sequence). The CDR3 covers 12 residues. V was clipped by 5 bases and J by 5 bases, with 9 bases between them. In DNA, the CDR3 is TGTGCCAGCAGCCCCGACTGGGAGACCCAGTACTTC. Encoded protein: CASSPDWETQYF.

This clonotype was seen only a few times. CDR3 residues: CASRGQGVYNEQFF. CDR3 DNA sequence: TGTGCCAGCAGGGGACAGGGTGTGTACAATGAGCAGTTCTTC. The chain uses TRBV12-3 or TRBV12-4 and TRBJ2-1, with TRBD1 matching 9 bases. The CDR3 runs 14 residues. After removal of 6 bases from V and 4 bases from J, the junction contained 4 bases not matched to a gene.

The chain combines TRBV20-1 with TRBJ1-1; no clear D. The V end was cut by 3 bases, the J end by 0 bases, with 11 bases between. CDR1 is DFQATT and CDR2 is SNEGSKA in the germline V gene (reference sequence). The CDR3 spans 14 residues. The CDR3 sequence is CSASGKGMNTEAFF. In DNA, the CDR3 is TGCAGTGCTAGTGGAAAAGGGATGAACACTGAAGCTTTCTTT.

The V and J genes are TRBV24-1 and TRBJ2-3, with D uncertain. This CDR3 is 16 amino acids long. Trimming pared 2 bases from V and 1 base from J, leaving 12 bases between. Per the germline V gene, CDR1 is KGHDR and CDR2 is SFDVKD. CDR3: CATSDSGGHRTDTQYF. The CDR3 region has the DNA TGTGCCACCAGTGATTCTGGCGGCCACCGCACAGATACGCAGTATTTT.

This clonotype has a single count. V usage is TRBV6-5 and J usage is TRBJ2-5; D possibly matches TRBD1 or TRBD2 (5 bases each). This CDR3 has 14 amino acids. Trimming pared 5 bases from V and 4 bases from J, leaving 14 bases between. Per the germline V gene, CDR1 is MNHEY and CDR2 is SVGAGI. In nucleotides, the CDR3 is TGTGCCAGCAGTCCCGGGGCAGGGCTAGAGACCCAGTACTTC. It specifies CASSPGAGLETQYF.

This clonotype turned up a few times. The V gene is TRBV7-9, the J gene TRBJ2-5; 11 nucleotides match TRBD1. The CDR3 runs 15 residues. V was pared by 1 base and J by 5 bases, with 3 bases of the junction left unmatched. The germline CDR1 and CDR2 sequences are SEHNR and FQNEAQ (reference sequence). The chain's CDR3 is CASSLVGQGAETQYF. The CDR3 coding sequence is TGTGCCAGCAGCTTAGTTGGACAGGGGGCGGAGACCCAGTACTTC.

There are a few counts of this clonotype. V and J are TRBV5-6 and TRBJ2-1; the match to TRBD1 covers 7 bases. V gave up 5 bases and J gave up 2 bases; unmatched junction bases: 7. The V gene's germline CDR1 is SGHDT and CDR2 YYEEEE. CDR3 length: 15 amino acids. CDR3 nucleotides: TGTGCCAGCAGTCGAGGGACAGAGCCCTACAATGAGCAGTTCTTC. Its translation is CASSRGTEPYNEQFF.

V usage is TRBV20-1 and J usage is TRBJ1-2; the D gene is possibly TRBD1 (6 bases). Germline assignment: CDR1 DFQATT and CDR2 SNEGSKA (reference sequence). CDR3 size: 12 residues. Trimming cost V 5 bases and J 8 bases, with 15 bases left between them. CDR3 sequence: CSAARQGSGYTF. The CDR3, as DNA: TGCAGTGCTGCTAGGCAGGGGAGCGGCTACACCTTC.

Only a few counts were recorded for this clonotype. The chain has TRBV18 and TRBJ2-7; TRBD2 matches 11 bases. After removal of 5 bases from V and 1 base from J, the junction contained 4 bases not matched to a gene. This CDR3 spans 15 amino acids. Germline CDR1 KGHSH, CDR2 LQKENI. The CDR3 sequence: CASSSSGGSSYEQYF. CDR3 in DNA: TGTGCCAGCTCATCTAGCGGGGGGAGTTCCTACGAGCAGTACTTC.

Of note for this clonotype: Since a much larger clone is just one base distant, this may be a read error. The chain combines TRBV20-1 with TRBJ2-5; D is unclear. This CDR3 spans 13 amino acids. Germline CDR1 is DFQATT and CDR2 is SNEGSKA (reference sequence). With 3 bases removed from V and 4 bases from J, the gap between germline ends came to 12 bases. Written as DNA, the CDR3 is TGCAGTGCTAGCGGCCCAGGCCGAGAGACCCAGTACTTC. Protein product: CSASGPGRETQYF.